Reported below is one T cell receptor beta chain. Per the study methods: Scientists estimated how many nucleated cells there were by amplifying reference gene primers. Assay used: immunoSEQ multiplex PCR; TCRdb lists only in-frame clones, some missing. V, J and clone size derive from that table, while D and trimming were established from the DNA sequence. The data hold about 94,000 clones, with roughly 80% observed a single time. The data belong to a study of blood T cell repertoires in COVID-19. Study context: The cDNA or gDNA used as material had been derived from T cells, B-cell-depleted T cells, or PBMCs.

The CDR3 contains 17 residues. Germline V gene lookup returns CDR1 KGHDR and CDR2 SFDVKD. The ends lost 2 bases at V and 2 bases at J; junction bases unmatched: 8. The sequence derives from a man aged 60 to 69 with acute or convalescent COVID-19. The chain joins TRBV24-1 to TRBJ2-3; 8 bases align to TRBD1. Sequenced input: peripheral blood. The CDR3 spells CATSDSPGTGNTDTQYF. The CDR3 region has the DNA TGTGCCACCAGTGATTCCCCCGGGACAGGAAACACAGATACGCAGTATTTT.